The T cell receptor (beta chain) under discussion was sequenced for a study of T cell responses to AZD1222 COVID-19 vaccine. TCRdb keeps only in-frame clones here, not all; method: immunoSEQ multiplex PCR. This sample has about 150,000 clones, with 70% to 90% found just once. Notes on this clone: Its antigen remains unknown.

V shed 5 bases, J shed 4 bases, and the junction held 16 bases outside the gene matches. CDR1 is SGHVS, CDR2 FQNEAQ, per germline. The CDR3 length is 17 residues. Study outcomes and limitations: Repertoire collection took place solely once the T cell response had peaked. Close to half of spike-specific TCRs reportedly recognize unmutated variant regions. Females made up more of the donors, who were largely white British, and clonal diversity may have come out too low.

The specimen was peripheral blood, collected on day 0 of AZD1222 vaccination. The chain carries TRBV7-8 and TRBJ2-7, with TRBD1 identical over 8 bases. This clonotype was obtained from an adult in good health. The CDR3 protein is CASSAGNSGTGRYEQYF. In DNA form, the CDR3 reads TGTGCCAGCAGCGCCGGTAACTCCGGGACAGGCCGTTACGAGCAGTACTTC.